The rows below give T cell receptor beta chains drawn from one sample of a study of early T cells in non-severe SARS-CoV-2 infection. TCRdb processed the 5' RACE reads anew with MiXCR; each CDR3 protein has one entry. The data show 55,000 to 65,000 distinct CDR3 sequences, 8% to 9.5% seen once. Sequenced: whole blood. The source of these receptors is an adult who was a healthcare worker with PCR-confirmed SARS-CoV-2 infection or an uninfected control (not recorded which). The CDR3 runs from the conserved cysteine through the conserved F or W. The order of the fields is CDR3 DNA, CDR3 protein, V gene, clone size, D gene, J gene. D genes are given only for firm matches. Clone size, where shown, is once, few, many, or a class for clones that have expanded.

TGTGCCAGCAGCGCGACAGGGGGCTCCTACAATGAGCAGTTCTTC,CASSATGGSYNEQFF,TRBV12-3/TRBV12-4,.,TRBD1,TRBJ2-1
TGTGCCAGCAGCGTAGGGGTAGCGGACTCCTACGAGCAGTACTTC,CASSVGVADSYEQYF,TRBV9,few,.,TRBJ2-7
TGTGCCAGCAGTGATAGCGGGCGAACCTACGAGCAGTACTTC,CASSDSGRTYEQYF,TRBV28,few,TRBD2,TRBJ2-7
TGTGCCACCAGTGATCTAGGACCTAATATCGACACAGATACGCAGTATTTT,CATSDLGPNIDTDTQYF,TRBV24-1,many,.,TRBJ2-3
TGTGCCAGCAGCCCTATCGACTTTAGGGCAGATACGCAGTATTTT,CASSPIDFRADTQYF,TRBV7-8,many,.,TRBJ2-3
TGTGCCAGCAGTTTGGTTTTGGGAGGGGCGGGCACTGAAGCTTTCTTT,CASSLVLGGAGTEAFF,TRBV12-3/TRBV12-4,many,.,TRBJ1-1
TGCAGTGCCCCGGATGCCAAAAACATTCAGTACTTC,CSAPDAKNIQYF,TRBV20-1,many,.,TRBJ2-4
TGTGCCAGCAGTTCTAACGTACGGGGAAATGAAAAACTGTTTTTT,CASSSNVRGNEKLFF,TRBV28,few,.,TRBJ1-4
TGCAGTGCTCGACAGGGGGCCCACGAGCAGTACTTC,CSARQGAHEQYF,TRBV20-1,.,TRBD1,TRBJ2-7
TGCAGCGTTGCCAACAATGAGCAGTTCTTC,CSVANNEQFF,TRBV29-1,many,.,TRBJ2-1
TGCAGCGTTAACGGACAGGGGGCATATGGCTACACCTTC,CSVNGQGAYGYTF,TRBV29-1,few,TRBD1,TRBJ1-2
TGTGCCAGCAGACGACAGGCAGTTAACACCGGGGAGCTGTTTTTT,CASRRQAVNTGELFF,TRBV2,few,.,TRBJ2-2
TGCGCCAGCAGCCAACGACCCGGGACACCCACAGATACGCAGTATTTT,CASSQRPGTPTDTQYF,TRBV4-3,.,.,TRBJ2-3
TGTGCCAGCAGCCCAACTTGGGGCAATCAGCCCCAGCATTTT,CASSPTWGNQPQHF,TRBV12-3/TRBV12-4,many,.,TRBJ1-5
TGCGCCAGCAGCAAGGGGACAGGGGAGCTTTCTGGGGCCAACGTCCTGACTTTC,CASSKGTGELSGANVLTF,TRBV5-1,many,TRBD1,TRBJ2-6
TGTGCCAGCAGGACTAGCGGGAGCACCGGGGAGCTGTTTTTT,CASRTSGSTGELFF,TRBV12-3/TRBV12-4,few,TRBD2,TRBJ2-2
TGTGCCAGCAGCCAAGCTGTGGGGGAGCAGTTCTTC,CASSQAVGEQFF,TRBV3-1,.,.,TRBJ2-1
TGTGCCAGCAGCCCAGTTTATTCTGGCAATCAGCCCCAGCATTTT,CASSPVYSGNQPQHF,TRBV3-1,.,.,TRBJ1-5
TGTGCCAGCAGTCCCGGACTAGCGGGAGCTTACTACGAGCAGTACTTC,CASSPGLAGAYYEQYF,TRBV27,many,TRBD2,TRBJ2-7
TGCAGTGCTAGAGATCTGGGGAGCCCCCCCTACGAGCAGTACTTC,CSARDLGSPPYEQYF,TRBV20-1,many,.,TRBJ2-7
TGCGCCAGCAGCCCCGTGGGCATGACAGATACGCAGTATTTT,CASSPVGMTDTQYF,TRBV5-1,.,.,TRBJ2-3
TGTGCCAGCAGCCAACTCATGGGGACTAGCGGGAGAGTGTACTTC,CASSQLMGTSGRVYF,TRBV3-1,many,TRBD2,TRBJ2-7
TGTGCCAGCAGTCGCCCGACTAGTATAGGGGCAGATACGCAGTATTTT,CASSRPTSIGADTQYF,TRBV27,many,.,TRBJ2-3
TGTGCCAGCAGTCTGGGGAGCTACGAGCAGTACTTC,CASSLGSYEQYF,TRBV28,many,.,TRBJ2-7
TGTGCCAGCAGTCCCTTAGGACAGGGAGAGATTGACAATGAGCAGTTCTTC,CASSPLGQGEIDNEQFF,TRBV6-2/TRBV6-3,.,TRBD1,TRBJ2-1